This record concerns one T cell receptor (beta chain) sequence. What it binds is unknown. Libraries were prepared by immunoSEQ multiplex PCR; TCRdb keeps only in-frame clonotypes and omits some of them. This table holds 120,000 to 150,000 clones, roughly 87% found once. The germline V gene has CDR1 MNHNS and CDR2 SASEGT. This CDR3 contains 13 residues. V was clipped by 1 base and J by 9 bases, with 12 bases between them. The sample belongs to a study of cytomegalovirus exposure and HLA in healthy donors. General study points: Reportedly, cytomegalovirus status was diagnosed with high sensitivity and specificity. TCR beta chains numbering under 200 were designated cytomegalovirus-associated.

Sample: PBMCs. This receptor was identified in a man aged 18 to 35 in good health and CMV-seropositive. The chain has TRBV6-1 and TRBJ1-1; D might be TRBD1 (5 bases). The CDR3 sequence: CASSEESTAKAFF. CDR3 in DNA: TGTGCCAGCAGTGAAGAATCGACAGCCAAAGCTTTCTTT.